The present entry profiles one T cell receptor beta chain with its context. CDR3 length equals 17 residues. Germline V gene data show CDR1 as DFQATT and CDR2 as SNEGSKA (reference sequence). This sample was included in a study of monozygotic twins with inflammatory bowel disease. Using the 5' RACE reads, TCRdb records one entry per CDR3 protein without DNA. Its table lists approximately 330,000 distinct CDR3 sequences. Sequencing was performed on blood. The source is a human donor with ulcerative colitis or Crohn's disease, or a healthy co-twin of an affected twin (not recorded which). V is TRBV20-1 and J is TRBJ2-4; TCRdb names TRBD2, which stays unverified in the absence of DNA. Here the CDR3 reads CSASTEYGGGAPDIQYF.